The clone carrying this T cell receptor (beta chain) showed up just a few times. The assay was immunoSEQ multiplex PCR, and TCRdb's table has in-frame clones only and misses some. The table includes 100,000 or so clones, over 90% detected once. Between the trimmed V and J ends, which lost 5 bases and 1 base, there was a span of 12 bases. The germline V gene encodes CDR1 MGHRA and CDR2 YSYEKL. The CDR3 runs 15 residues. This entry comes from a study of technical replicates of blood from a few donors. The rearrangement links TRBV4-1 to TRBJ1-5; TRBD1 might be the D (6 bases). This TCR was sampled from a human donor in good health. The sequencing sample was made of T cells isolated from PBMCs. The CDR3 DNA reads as TGCGCCAGCAGCTACAGGGAAGGGAGCAATCAGCCCCAGCATTTT. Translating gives CASSYREGSNQPQHF.